This TCR beta chain was identified in a study of T cells in Graves' hyperthyroidism and ophthalmopathy. The overall study: Before treatment of any kind, peripheral blood was taken at initial diagnosis.

Turning to this clonotype: As yet, its antigen is unknown.

Amplified TCR beta CDR3 regions came from RNA transcripts. The TCR CDR3 first-round RT-PCR relied on the HTBI primer set. Each CDR3 protein is one row after TCRdb ran MiXCR on the multiplex PCR reads. Among around 500,000 distinct CDR3 sequences, approximately 15% were seen once, and the ten largest hold around 13%. Patients aged 18 to 65 had newly diagnosed hyperthyroidism lasting under 2 months. Uncontrolled infection, other autoimmune disease, pregnancy or lactation excluded patients. Broader study findings: Ophthalmopathy was distinguished from stable hyperthyroidism by 13 V-J signatures.

Sequencing used blood. The clonotype was recovered from a woman in her thirties or forties with Graves' hyperthyroidism.

The CDR3 protein is CASSQLAGVAFF. The CDR3 DNA follows: TGTGCCAGCAGCCAATTAGCGGGAGTGGCGTTCTTC. This sequence joins TRBV7-9 and TRBJ2-1; 9 nucleotides match TRBD2. From germline, CDR1 is SEHNR and CDR2 FQNEAQ (reference sequence). This CDR3 contains 12 residues. V dropped 5 bases and J dropped 15; count of bases not matched to a gene: 8.